This TCR beta chain was profiled in a study of blood T cell repertoires in COVID-19. The CDR3 sequence is 16 residues long. CDR1 and CDR2 from the germline V gene are SGDLS and YYNGEE. V was pared by 0 bases and J by 1 base, with 1 base of the junction left unmatched. Original processing notes: Amplification of reference gene primers provided the estimated nucleated cell counts. Method: immunoSEQ multiplex PCR; TCRdb's copy keeps in-frame clones and lacks some. From that table come the V and J calls and clone size; the DNA was used to work out D and trimming. Here the sample spans approximately 220,000 clones, 80% to 85% being singletons. Recruits, aged roughly 18 to 90 years, lived in 24 US areas. Recovered participants had two consecutive negative NP/OP PCR tests, healthcare professional clearance, or symptom resolution.

The receptor was isolated from a woman aged 40-49 years who had recovered from COVID-19. Sequencing was carried out using PBMCs or T cells enriched from blood (not recorded which). The J gene is TRBJ2-6, the V gene TRBV9; 7 bases agree with TRBD2. The CDR3 loop is CASSVGEGSGANVLTF. The CDR3 DNA reads as TGTGCCAGCAGCGTAGGGGAGGGGTCTGGGGCCAACGTCCTGACTTTC.